This T cell receptor beta chain is from a study of cytomegalovirus exposure and HLA in healthy donors. This CDR3 region has 15 residues. V gave up 5 bases and J gave up 2 bases; unmatched junction bases: 7. Germline-derived CDR1 and CDR2 are MNHEY and SMNVEV (reference sequence). Libraries were prepared by immunoSEQ multiplex PCR; TCRdb keeps only in-frame clonotypes and omits some of them. The sample has about 300,000 clones, roughly 90% seen once; the top ten hold over 0.85%. This sequence originates from a young woman in good health and CMV-seronegative. The rearrangement links TRBV27 to TRBJ1-1; 8 bases are a match to TRBD1. The material sequenced was PBMCs. The CDR3 here is CASSQRTGTNTEAFF. As DNA, the CDR3 is TGTGCCAGCAGTCAACGGACAGGGACTAACACTGAAGCTTTCTTT.